What follows are 16 T cell receptor beta chains derived from one specimen sequenced in a study of blood T cells in healthy people across ages. Together with a sample-barcoded 5' primer, a J-beta primer mix was included in a second PCR lasting about 7 to 11 cycles. Via MiXCR, TCRdb re-called the 5' RACE reads, giving one row per CDR3 protein. The table records 800,000 or so distinct CDR3 sequences, approximately 25% of them present only once. The data also belong to a second study, concerning T cells of mothers and their children.

The sequencing input was blood. These receptor sequences come from a boy aged 5-17 years in good health.

The chain has TRBV4-1 and TRBJ2-7; 8 positions agree with TRBD1. Trimming at V came to 5 bases and at J to 7 bases, leaving 10 bases not matched to a gene. The CDR3 runs to 14 residues. Germline CDR1 MGHRA, CDR2 YSYEKL. The CDR3 DNA sequence: TGCGCCAGCAGCGAGACAGGGGTCTGGGGAGAGCAGTACTTC. Protein product: CASSETGVWGEQYF.

In its sample, this clonotype was seen many times. This chain uses TRBV12-3 or TRBV12-4 with TRBJ2-7; D perhaps matches TRBD1 (5 bases). The CDR3 sequence is 13 residues long. V was shortened by 3 bases and J by 0 bases, with 6 bases between the two germline ends. The DNA for the CDR3 is TGTGCCAGCAGTTTGACAGACTCCTACGAGCAGTACTTC. It codes for CASSLTDSYEQYF.

This chain joins TRBV27 and TRBJ2-3, with no clear D. Germline loops: CDR1 MNHEY, CDR2 SMNVEV (reference sequence). The V gene lost 3 bases and the J gene lost 6 bases, with 13 bases spanning the gap. This CDR3 is 14 amino acids long. The CDR3 DNA sequence: TGTGCCAGCAGTTTCCGGCTAGATGGGGATACGCAGTATTTT. This gives the protein CASSFRLDGDTQYF.

The V call is TRBV15, the J call TRBJ2-5; D remains unclear. This CDR3 is built from 16 residues. Germline CDR1 is LNHNV and CDR2 is YYDKDF (reference sequence). Trimming left V 0 bases short and J 5 bases short, with 16 bases between. The CDR3 loop reads CATSRDHPNLGETQYF. CDR3 in DNA: TGTGCCACCAGCAGAGATCACCCTAACTTAGGCGAGACCCAGTACTTC. Supplemented by reference TRBV15 and TRBJ2-5, the full variable domain reads DAMVIQNPRYQVTQFGKPVTLSCSQTLNHNVMYWYQQKSSQAPKLLFHYYDKDFNNEADTPDNFQSRRPNTSFCFLDIRSPGLGDTAMYLCATSRDHPNLGETQYFGPGTRLLVL.

This clonotype was observed a few times. The chain employs TRBV20-1 and TRBJ2-5; unclear D gene. The CDR3 is made up of 11 amino acids. Trimming stripped 3 bases from V and 5 bases from J, with 7 bases between. Germline CDR1 DFQATT, CDR2 SNEGSKA (reference sequence). The CDR3 region has the DNA TGCAGTGCTAGGAGGTCGGAGACCCAGTACTTC. Encoded protein: CSARRSETQYF.

V gene TRBV4-1 combines with J gene TRBJ2-7, with 13 positions matching TRBD2. CDR1 and CDR2 from the germline V gene are MGHRA and YSYEKL. The V and J ends lost 4 bases and 0 bases, in that order; junction bases with no gene match: 12. This CDR3 spans 19 amino acids. The CDR3 here is CASSPRFTSGRAVSYEQYF. The CDR3 DNA follows: TGCGCCAGCAGCCCAAGGTTTACTAGCGGGAGGGCTGTCTCCTACGAGCAGTACTTC.

This clonotype was seen more than once but under ten times. The rearrangement links TRBV7-8 to TRBJ2-5; 11 bases align to TRBD2. The end of the DNA is better explained by TRBJ2-1, so the J call may be wrong. The CDR3 totals 16 residues. CDR1 and CDR2 from the germline V gene are SGHVS and FQNEAQ. CDR3 in amino acids: CASSLEGATSGVQQFF. CDR3 nucleotide sequence: TGTGCCAGCAGCTTAGAGGGGGCGACTAGCGGGGTACAGCAGTTCTTC.

The V gene is TRBV27, the J gene TRBJ1-6, with unresolved D. The CDR3 covers 13 residues. The ends were cut back, 0 bases at V and 10 bases at J, with 7 bases in the middle. Germline V CDR1 and CDR2: MNHEY, SMNVEV (reference sequence). DNA of the CDR3: TGTGCCAGCAGTTTATCGGTTTTGTCACCCCTCCACTTT. Its translation is CASSLSVLSPLHF.

In its sample, this clonotype was seen a few times. The V gene is TRBV20-1, the J gene TRBJ1-2, with no clear D. The V gene's germline CDR1 is DFQATT and CDR2 SNEGSKA (reference sequence). CDR3 size: 15 residues. V gave up 3 bases and J gave up 4 bases, with 18 bases separating them. The CDR3: CSASLTQDLFYGYTF. CDR3 coding DNA: TGCAGTGCTAGCCTGACCCAGGATCTCTTCTATGGCTACACCTTC.

Ten or more counts support this clonotype. The chain uses TRBV12-3 or TRBV12-4 and TRBJ2-5; tentatively, D is TRBD1 (5 bases). The CDR3 is 15 amino acids. Trimming shortened V by 3 bases and J by 4 bases, and 15 bases separated the two germline ends. CDR3 in DNA: TGTGCCAGCAGTTTTTATGGGCAGGGCGCAGAGACCCAGTACTTC. Amino acid sequence: CASSFYGQGAETQYF.

The chain employs TRBV29-1 and TRBJ2-5; D is ambiguous. The V and J ends lost 0 bases and 5 bases respectively, with 10 bases between them. The CDR3 runs 13 residues. Looked up from germline, CDR1 is SQVTM and CDR2 is ANQGSEA. The DNA of the CDR3 is TGCAGCGTTGAAGAGTCTCTCCTTGAGACCCAGTACTTC. Translated, it gives CSVEESLLETQYF.

The V gene is TRBV5-1, the J gene TRBJ2-5; 10 bases are shared with TRBD2. Germline V gene sequence: CDR1 SGHRS, CDR2 YFSETQ. The ends lost 1 base at V and 1 base at J; junction bases unmatched: 7. CDR3 length: 17 amino acids. The CDR3 nucleotides read TGCGCCAGCAGCTTGCGTAGCGGGGGGTCTGGCCAAGAGACCCAGTACTTC. Protein: CASSLRSGGSGQETQYF.

In this sample, this clonotype turned up a few times. The chain uses TRBV20-1 and TRBJ2-5, with a tentative D call TRBD1 (6 bases). The last part of the DNA fits TRBJ2-7 better; the J call may be wrong. The length of the CDR3 is 12 residues. Germline CDR1 reads DFQATT; CDR2 reads SNEGSKA (reference sequence). DNA of the CDR3: TGCAGTGCTACAGAGGGGGACTACGAGCAGTACTTC. Protein sequence: CSATEGDYEQYF.

The CDR3 DNA reads TGCAGTGCTAGAGATCTCGCCCAGTACAATGAGCAGTTCTTC. Protein product: CSARDLAQYNEQFF. J is TRBJ2-1 and V is TRBV20-1; no reliable D call. The CDR3 has 14 amino acids. Trimming shortened V by 0 bases and J by 4 bases, and 10 bases separated the two germline ends. The germline V gene has CDR1 DFQATT and CDR2 SNEGSKA (reference sequence).

This clonotype came up a few times. V is TRBV6-5 and J is TRBJ1-1, with TRBD1 identical over 8 bases. J lost 5 bases, V lost 5 bases, and 10 bases had no gene match. This CDR3 has 15 amino acids. The germline CDR1 and CDR2 sequences are MNHEY and SVGAGI. In DNA, the CDR3 is TGTGCCAGCAGTCCTACCGGGACAGGAGGGACTGAAGCTTTCTTT. Its protein is CASSPTGTGGTEAFF.

The chain is built from TRBV6-5 and TRBJ2-5; D may match TRBD1 or TRBD2 (5 bases each). This CDR3 has 16 amino acids. Trimming shortened V by 6 bases and J by 4 bases, and 21 bases separated the two germline ends. Germline CDR1 reads MNHEY; CDR2 reads SVGAGI. The CDR3 coding sequence is TGTGCCAGCAGGAGGGGAGATTATGGATTTGGAGAGACCCAGTACTTC. Encoded protein: CASRRGDYGFGETQYF.